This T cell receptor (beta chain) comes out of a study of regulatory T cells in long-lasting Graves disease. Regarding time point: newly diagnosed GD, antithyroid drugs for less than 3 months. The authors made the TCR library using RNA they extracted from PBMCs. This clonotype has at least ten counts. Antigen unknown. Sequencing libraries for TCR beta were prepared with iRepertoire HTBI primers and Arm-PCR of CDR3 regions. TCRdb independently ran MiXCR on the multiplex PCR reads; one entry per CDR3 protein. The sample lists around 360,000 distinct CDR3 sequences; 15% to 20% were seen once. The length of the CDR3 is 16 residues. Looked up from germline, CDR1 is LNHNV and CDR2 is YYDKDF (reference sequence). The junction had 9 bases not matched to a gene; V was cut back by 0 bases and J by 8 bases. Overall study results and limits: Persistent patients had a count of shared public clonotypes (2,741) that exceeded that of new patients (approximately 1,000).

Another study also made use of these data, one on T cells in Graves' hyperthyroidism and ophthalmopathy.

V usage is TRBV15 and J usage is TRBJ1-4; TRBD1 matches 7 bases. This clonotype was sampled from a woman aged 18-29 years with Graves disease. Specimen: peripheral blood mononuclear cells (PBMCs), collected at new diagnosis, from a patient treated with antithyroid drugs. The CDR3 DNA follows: TGTGCCACCAGCAGAGAAAGAGGGGGCGAGTGGGAAAAACTGTTTTTT. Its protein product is CATSRERGGEWEKLFF. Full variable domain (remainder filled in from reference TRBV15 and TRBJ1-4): DAMVIQNPRYQVTQFGKPVTLSCSQTLNHNVMYWYQQKSSQAPKLLFHYYDKDFNNEADTPDNFQSRRPNTSFCFLDIRSPGLGDTAMYLCATSRERGGEWEKLFFGSGTQLSVL.